A single sample gave rise to the 24 T cell receptor beta chains below, sequenced in a study of T cells in Graves' hyperthyroidism and ophthalmopathy. Authors of the study amplified TCR beta CDR3 regions from RNA transcripts. HTBI primers drove first-round RT-PCR of the TCR CDR3. Each CDR3 protein gets one entry after TCRdb re-called the multiplex PCR reads with MiXCR. Among about 600,000 distinct CDR3 sequences listed, roughly a sixth were seen once. Material: blood. The receptor source for this set is a woman aged 35 to 49 with Graves' ophthalmopathy.

In this sample, this clonotype turned up a few times. DNA of the CDR3: TGTGCCAGCAGGACCCCAGGGGGCGCGAACACTGAAGCTTTCTTT. This translates into CASRTPGGANTEAFF. V and J are TRBV27 and TRBJ1-1; TRBD1 matches 8 bases. Germline CDR1 and CDR2: MNHEY and SMNVEV (reference sequence). V lost 6 bases to trimming and J lost 1 base; unmatched junction nucleotides: 7. The CDR3 consists of 15 residues.

This clonotype was found many times. The chain carries TRBV7-2 and TRBJ2-5; no clear D. CDR1 and CDR2 from the germline V gene are SGHTA and FQGNSA. Between the trimmed V and J ends, which lost 5 bases and 5 bases, there was a span of 18 bases. There are 15 residues in the CDR3. CDR3 sequence: CASSPQVKVMETQYF. In nucleotides, the CDR3 is TGTGCCAGCAGCCCTCAGGTTAAGGTTATGGAGACCCAGTACTTC.

In its sample, this clonotype was seen many times. This chain uses TRBV6-1 with TRBJ2-2; D is undetermined. V lost 6 bases and J 7 bases, leaving 9 bases between the germline ends. CDR3 length equals 12 residues. CDR1 and CDR2 from the germline V gene are MNHNS and SASEGT. The CDR3 protein is CASRLGSGELFF. The DNA of the CDR3 is TGTGCCAGCAGACTCGGTAGCGGGGAGCTGTTTTTT.

This CDR3 reads CASSYGDRTTDTQYF. CDR3 nucleotides: TGTGCCAGCAGTTACGGGGATAGGACCACAGATACGCAGTATTTT. The chain combines TRBV6-5 with TRBJ2-3; D uncertain. The CDR3 length is 15 residues. Looked up from germline, CDR1 is MNHEY and CDR2 is SVGAGI. V was shortened by 2 bases and J by 2 bases, with 11 bases between the two germline ends.

This clonotype has only a few counts. J is TRBJ1-5 and V is TRBV6-2 or TRBV6-3; maybe TRBD1 (6 bases). Germline V gene lookup returns CDR1 MNHEY and CDR2 SVGEGT. V was cut by 2 bases and J by 2 bases, with 16 bases left in between. The CDR3 spans 17 residues. The CDR3 DNA follows: TGTGCCAGCAGTTACGCGAACACAGGGTTTCGCAATCAGCCCCAGCATTTT. This translates into CASSYANTGFRNQPQHF.

This clonotype appeared a few times. This sequence joins TRBV15 and TRBJ1-3; D call uncertain. The CDR3 has 11 amino acids. CDR1 is LNHNV, CDR2 YYDKDF, per germline (reference sequence). Trimming pared 9 bases from V and 4 bases from J, leaving 7 bases between. The CDR3 region has the DNA TGTGCCACGGCTTGGGGAAACACCATATATTTT. Protein product: CATAWGNTIYF.

This clonotype has at least ten counts. The chain joins TRBV5-1 to TRBJ1-5, with D maybe TRBD1 (6 bases). The CDR3 length is 15 residues. Trimming took 0 bases from V and 2 from J, leaving 9 bases between them. Germline V gene data show CDR1 as SGHRS and CDR2 as YFSETQ. The CDR3 region has the DNA TGCGCCAGCAGCTTGGAGTCAGGGGGCAATCAGCCCCAGCATTTT. Protein product: CASSLESGGNQPQHF.

This chain links TRBV4-1 with TRBJ1-1; 7 positions match TRBD1. The germline V gene has CDR1 MGHRA and CDR2 YSYEKL. This CDR3 contains 16 residues. V lost 0 bases, J lost 5 bases, and 9 bases stayed unmatched. The CDR3 loop reads CASSQDSTGWKTEAFF. CDR3 DNA: TGCGCCAGCAGCCAAGACTCGACAGGGTGGAAAACTGAAGCTTTCTTT.

The chain carries TRBV12-3 or TRBV12-4 and TRBJ2-1, with a tentative D call TRBD2 (6 bases). V was clipped by 1 base and J by 9 bases, with 16 bases between them. The CDR3 runs 15 residues. The CDR3 here is CASSLGLGGYFEQFF. The CDR3 DNA reads as TGTGCCAGCAGTTTAGGGCTTGGAGGGTATTTTGAGCAGTTCTTC.

This clonotype was detected many times. The genes are TRBV5-1 and TRBJ2-3; no clear D. The V gene lost 5 bases and the J gene lost 0 bases, with 13 bases spanning the gap. This CDR3 contains 15 residues. CDR1 and CDR2 (germline): SGHRS, YFSETQ. In DNA form, the CDR3 reads TGCGCCAGCAGAAACCAGGACCAGAGCACAGATACGCAGTATTTT. The encoded protein is CASRNQDQSTDTQYF.

This clonotype occurred many times. The chain links TRBV20-1 to TRBJ2-5; 10 nucleotides agree with TRBD2. The ends lost 1 base at V and 1 base at J; junction bases unmatched: 12. From germline, CDR1 is DFQATT and CDR2 SNEGSKA (reference sequence). The length of the CDR3 is 18 residues. The CDR3 bases are TGCAGTGCTAGAGGGCTAGCGGGGGCCGCGCGTCCCCAAGAGACCCAGTACTTC. It codes for CSARGLAGAARPQETQYF.

The J gene is TRBJ2-7, the V gene TRBV9; TRBD2 might be the D (6 bases). V was cut by 0 bases and J by 6 bases, with 16 bases left in between. In germline, CDR1 is SGDLS, CDR2 YYNGEE. The CDR3 totals 15 residues. The CDR3 coding sequence is TGTGCCAGCAGCGTAGAAGGATCGGGAGTGGGCGAGCAGTACTTC. Protein product: CASSVEGSGVGEQYF.

V and J are TRBV20-1 and TRBJ2-7, with 7 bases fitting TRBD2. After removal of 7 bases from V and 3 bases from J, the junction contained 12 bases not matched to a gene. Per the germline V gene, CDR1 is DFQATT and CDR2 is SNEGSKA (reference sequence). The CDR3 spans 14 residues. The CDR3 DNA follows: TGCAGTGGGGGTTGGCGGGAGAGGATCTACGAGCAGTACTTC. Its translation: CSGGWRERIYEQYF.

This clonotype has more than one count but fewer than ten. The gene calls are TRBV28 and TRBJ2-1; 7 positions agree with TRBD1. This CDR3 has 17 amino acids. In germline, CDR1 is MDHEN, CDR2 SYDVKM. V dropped 3 bases and J dropped 5; count of bases not matched to a gene: 13. The CDR3 spells CASSFPPSDRRNNEQFF. The DNA of the CDR3 is TGTGCCAGCAGTTTTCCGCCCTCGGACAGGAGAAACAATGAGCAGTTCTTC.

This clonotype was seen repeatedly, ten times or more. The chain employs TRBV18 and TRBJ2-5; possibly TRBD2 for D (5 bases). Trimming pared 2 bases from V and 5 bases from J, leaving 9 bases between. The germline V gene encodes CDR1 KGHSH and CDR2 LQKENI. The CDR3 is 13 residues long. The CDR3: CASSPSGLETQYF. The CDR3 bases are TGTGCCAGCTCACCATCGGGGTTGGAGACCCAGTACTTC.

This clonotype was observed at least ten times. The J gene is TRBJ2-7, the V gene TRBV6-1; the match to TRBD2 covers 7 bases. The CDR3 is 16 amino acids. J gave up 4 bases and V 1 base, and 10 bases lay outside the gene matches. From germline, CDR1 is MNHNS and CDR2 SASEGT. As DNA, the CDR3 is TGTGCCAGCAGTGAAGAGACTAGCCGCTACGGGTACGAGCAGTACTTC. Residues: CASSEETSRYGYEQYF.

This clonotype was detected only once. A much more abundant neighbour one base away suggests this may be a read error. V is TRBV2 and J is TRBJ1-4; D perhaps matches TRBD1 (6 bases). CDR3 size: 15 residues. CDR1 and CDR2 (germline): SNHLY, FYNNEI. V gave up 2 bases and J gave up 6 bases, with 13 bases separating them. In DNA, the CDR3 is TGTGCCAGCAGTGAACCGACAGGACCTGATGAAAAACTGTTTTTT. Residues: CASSEPTGPDEKLFF.

The sample holds a few counts of this clonotype. This chain joins TRBV12-3 or TRBV12-4 and TRBJ1-5; D is uncertain. V lost 7 bases, J lost 4 bases, and 11 bases lay in between. This CDR3 has 13 residues. CDR3 protein: CASTGDWNQPQHF. In DNA form, the CDR3 reads TGTGCCAGCACCGGGGATTGGAATCAGCCCCAGCATTTT.

This clonotype appeared many times. V gene TRBV6-2 or TRBV6-3 combines with J gene TRBJ1-5, with D possibly TRBD1 on 6 matching bases. Germline V gene lookup returns CDR1 MNHEY and CDR2 SVGEGT. There are 14 residues in the CDR3. V was shortened by 6 bases and J by 3 bases, with 12 bases between the two germline ends. The chain's CDR3 is CASRSDRYNQPQHF. In DNA, the CDR3 is TGTGCCAGCAGATCCGACAGGTACAATCAGCCCCAGCATTTT.

This clonotype was found a few times. The chain couples TRBV30 to TRBJ1-6; D remains unclear. Germline-derived CDR1 and CDR2 are GTSNPN and SVGIG (reference sequence). Trimming cost V 0 bases and J 10 bases, with 10 bases left between them. The CDR3 contains 13 residues. The CDR3, as DNA: TGTGCCTGGAGTGTAGGTGTAGAGTCACCCCTCCACTTT. Encoded protein: CAWSVGVESPLHF.

The gene calls are TRBV28 and TRBJ2-7, with 12 bases matching TRBD2. J was trimmed by 5 bases and V by 6 bases; bases with no gene match: 8. CDR3 length equals 15 residues. Germline V CDR1 and CDR2: MDHEN, SYDVKM. CDR3 DNA sequence: TGTGCCAGCAGCTCTCCGGCTAGCGGGAGGGACGAGCAGTACTTC. It encodes CASSSPASGRDEQYF.

This clonotype was detected many times. This chain joins TRBV5-1 and TRBJ2-2, with 9 bases aligning to TRBD2. V trimming: 6 bases; J trimming: 2 bases; junction bases outside the gene matches: 5. The germline gives CDR1 SGHRS, CDR2 YFSETQ. This CDR3 is 15 amino acids long. The CDR3 protein is CASTRLADNTGELFF. CDR3 DNA: TGCGCCAGCACCAGACTAGCGGACAACACCGGGGAGCTGTTTTTT.

This clonotype turned up a few times. The V and J genes are TRBV30 and TRBJ2-5; 9 bases line up with TRBD2. With 4 bases clipped from V and 3 bases from J, the junction kept 12 bases outside the gene matches. The germline V gene encodes CDR1 GTSNPN and CDR2 SVGIG (reference sequence). The CDR3 extends over 16 amino acids. The CDR3 loop is CAWTLWGGGGEETQYF. The CDR3 bases are TGTGCCTGGACGTTGTGGGGCGGGGGGGGAGAAGAGACCCAGTACTTC.

This clonotype was found many times. The chain uses TRBV5-1 and TRBJ2-3; D could derive from TRBD1 or TRBD2 (6 bases each). Deletions cut 2 bases from V and 3 bases from J, with 10 bases between. The CDR3 consists of 14 residues. Looked up from germline, CDR1 is SGHRS and CDR2 is YFSETQ. CDR3 sequence: CASSFGGGTDTQYF. CDR3 nucleotide sequence: TGCGCCAGCAGCTTCGGAGGGGGTACAGATACGCAGTATTTT.